A single sample gave rise to the 5 T cell receptor beta chains below, sequenced in a study of blood T cells in healthy people across ages. Together with a sample-barcoded 5' primer, a J-beta primer mix was included in a second PCR lasting roughly 6 to 12 cycles. TCRdb reanalysed the 5' RACE reads using MiXCR and keeps one entry per CDR3 protein. The profile shows 780,000 or so distinct CDR3 sequences, 40% to 65% of them singletons. The sequenced sample was blood. The receptors were gathered from a man older than 75 in good health.

This clonotype has just a few counts. The chain employs TRBV5-5 and TRBJ2-1; 7 nucleotides line up with TRBD2. The V gene end was trimmed by 0 bases and the J gene end by 0 bases; junction bases not matched to a gene: 6. Germline V lookup: CDR1 SGHKS, CDR2 YYEKEE (reference sequence). The CDR3 spans 17 residues. In DNA form, the CDR3 reads TGTGCCAGCAGCTTGGGGGAGGGAGTGTTCTCCTACAATGAGCAGTTCTTC. Residues: CASSLGEGVFSYNEQFF.

The chain joins TRBV11-2 to TRBJ2-1, with 7 bases lining up with TRBD2. Germline V gives CDR1 SGHAT, CDR2 FQNNGV. The CDR3 consists of 17 residues. V shed 6 bases and J 5 bases; nucleotides not matched to a gene: 16. In nucleotides, the CDR3 is TGTGCCAGCAGACGATTACCGGGACTAAGCGTTGACAATGAGCAGTTCTTC. This encodes CASRRLPGLSVDNEQFF.

The chain combines TRBV12-3 or TRBV12-4 with TRBJ2-1; no clear D. The CDR3 is 13 amino acids. V was trimmed by 3 bases and J by 2 bases, leaving 5 bases between them. CDR3 nucleotide sequence: TGTGCCAGCAGTTTCAGCCCCTACAATGAGCAGTTCTTC. It yields the protein CASSFSPYNEQFF.

This chain links TRBV9 with TRBJ2-1; D is uncertain. The V and J ends lost 0 bases and 5 bases respectively, with 6 bases between them. The germline gives CDR1 SGDLS, CDR2 YYNGEE. The CDR3 has 13 residues. The CDR3, as DNA: TGTGCCAGCAGCGTAGTTGGGGACAATGAGCAGTTCTTC. Its translation is CASSVVGDNEQFF.

The rearrangement uses TRBV5-1 and TRBJ2-6; the match to TRBD2 covers 9 bases. The CDR3 loop spans 18 amino acids. Germline-derived CDR1 and CDR2 are SGHRS and YFSETQ. The ends lost 3 bases at V and 1 base at J; junction bases unmatched: 8. CDR3 coding DNA: TGCGCCAGCAGCTCCGGGGGTAGCGGGAGTTCTGGGGCCAACGTCCTGACTTTC. Protein sequence: CASSSGGSGSSGANVLTF. Combining the CDR3 with reference TRBV5-1 and TRBJ2-6 gives the whole variable domain KAGVTQTPRYLIKTRGQQVTLSCSPISGHRSVSWYQQTPGQGLQFLFEYFSETQRNKGNFPGRFSGRQFSNSRSEMNVSTLELGDSALYLCASSSGGSGSSGANVLTFGAGSRLTVL.